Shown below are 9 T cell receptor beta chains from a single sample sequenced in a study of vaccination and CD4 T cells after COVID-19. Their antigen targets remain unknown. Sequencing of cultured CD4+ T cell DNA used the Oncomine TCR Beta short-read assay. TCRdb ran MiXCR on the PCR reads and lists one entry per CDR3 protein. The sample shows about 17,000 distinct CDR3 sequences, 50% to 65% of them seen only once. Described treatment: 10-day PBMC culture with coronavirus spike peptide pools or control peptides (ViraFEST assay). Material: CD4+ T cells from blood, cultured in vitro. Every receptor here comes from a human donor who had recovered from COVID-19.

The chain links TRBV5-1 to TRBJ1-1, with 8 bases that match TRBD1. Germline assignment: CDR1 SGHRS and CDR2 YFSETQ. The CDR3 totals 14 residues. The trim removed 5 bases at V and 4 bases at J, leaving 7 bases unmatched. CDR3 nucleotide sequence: TGCGCCAGCAGGGGGACAGGTGGTCCCACTGAAGCTTTCTTT. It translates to CASRGTGGPTEAFF.

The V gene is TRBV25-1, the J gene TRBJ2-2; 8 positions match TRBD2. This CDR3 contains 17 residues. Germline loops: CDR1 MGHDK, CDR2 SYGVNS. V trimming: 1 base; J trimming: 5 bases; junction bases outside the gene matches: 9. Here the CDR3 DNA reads TGTGCCAGCAGTGAATCAAGCGGGGGACCGGGGACCGGGGAGCTGTTTTTT. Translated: CASSESSGGPGTGELFF.

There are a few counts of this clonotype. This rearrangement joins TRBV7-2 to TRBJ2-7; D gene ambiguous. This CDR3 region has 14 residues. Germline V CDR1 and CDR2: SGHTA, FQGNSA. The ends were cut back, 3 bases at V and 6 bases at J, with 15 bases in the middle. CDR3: CASSFDRPPAEQYF. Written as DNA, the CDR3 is TGTGCCAGCAGCTTCGACCGCCCCCCGGCCGAGCAGTACTTC.

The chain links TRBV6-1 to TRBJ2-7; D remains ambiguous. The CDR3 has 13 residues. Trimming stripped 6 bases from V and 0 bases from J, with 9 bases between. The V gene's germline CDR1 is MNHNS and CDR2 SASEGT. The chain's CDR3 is CASRPLNSYEQYF. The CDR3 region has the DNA TGTGCCAGCAGGCCGCTGAACTCCTACGAGCAGTACTTC.

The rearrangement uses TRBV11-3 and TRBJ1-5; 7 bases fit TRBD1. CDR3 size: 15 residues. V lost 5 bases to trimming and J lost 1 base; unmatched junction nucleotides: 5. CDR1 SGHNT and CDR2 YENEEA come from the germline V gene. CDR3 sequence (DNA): TGTGCCAGCAGCCCCGGGACAGCAAGCAATCAGCCCCAGCATTTT. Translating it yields CASSPGTASNQPQHF.

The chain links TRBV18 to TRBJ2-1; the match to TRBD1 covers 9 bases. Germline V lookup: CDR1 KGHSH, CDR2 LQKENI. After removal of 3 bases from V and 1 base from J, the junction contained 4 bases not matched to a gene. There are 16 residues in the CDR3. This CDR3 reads CASSPLQGASYNEQFF. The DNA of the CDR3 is TGTGCCAGCTCACCTTTACAGGGGGCGTCCTACAATGAGCAGTTCTTC.

This chain's CDR3 is CASSYSEGQGQETQYF. CDR3 bases: TGTGCCAGCAGTTACTCGGAGGGGCAGGGGCAAGAGACCCAGTACTTC. The rearrangement uses TRBV6-5 and TRBJ2-5; the D gene could be TRBD1 or TRBD2 (6 bases each). CDR1 is MNHEY, CDR2 SVGAGI, per germline. CDR3 length equals 16 residues. The V gene lost 0 bases and the J gene lost 2 bases, with 13 bases spanning the gap.

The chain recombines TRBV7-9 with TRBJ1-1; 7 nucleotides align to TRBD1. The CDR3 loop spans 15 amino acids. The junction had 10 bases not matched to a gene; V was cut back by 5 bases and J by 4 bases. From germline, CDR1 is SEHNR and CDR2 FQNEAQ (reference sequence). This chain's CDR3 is CASSPGQVLSTEAFF. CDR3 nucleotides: TGTGCCAGCAGCCCCGGACAGGTGTTGAGCACTGAAGCTTTCTTT.

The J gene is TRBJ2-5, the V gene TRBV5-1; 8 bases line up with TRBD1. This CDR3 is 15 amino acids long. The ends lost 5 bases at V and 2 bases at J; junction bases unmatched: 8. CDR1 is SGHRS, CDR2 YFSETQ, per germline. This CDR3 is CASSPNGQGQETQYF. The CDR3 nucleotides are TGCGCCAGCAGTCCAAACGGACAGGGTCAAGAGACCCAGTACTTC. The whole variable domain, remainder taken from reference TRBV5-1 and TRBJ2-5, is KAGVTQTPRYLIKTRGQQVTLSCSPISGHRSVSWYQQTPGQGLQFLFEYFSETQRNKGNFPGRFSGRQFSNSRSEMNVSTLELGDSALYLCASSPNGQGQETQYFGPGTRLLVL.